This TCR beta chain is drawn from a study of T cell responses to AZD1222 COVID-19 vaccine. The method was immunoSEQ multiplex PCR; TCRdb's version includes in-frame clones alone and lacks a portion of them. This sample has 150,000 or so clones; 70% to 90% occur once, and the top ten carry approximately 20%. The V end lost 0 bases, the J end lost 8 bases, and 22 bases lay between the germline ends. The CDR3 has 17 amino acids. Germline-derived CDR1 and CDR2 are MNHEY and SVGEGT. This clone appeared a single time. Its antigen is unidentified. Study-level points and caveats: Targets within unmutated variant regions were reportedly found for nearly half of spike-specific TCRs.

This receptor was obtained from an adult in good health. Here the sequenced sample was peripheral blood, taken on day 0 of AZD1222 vaccination. The chain has TRBV6-2 or TRBV6-3 and TRBJ1-1; D is uncertain. The CDR3 loop is CASSYSTYLRTAVEAFF. DNA of the CDR3: TGTGCCAGCAGTTACTCGACATACCTCCGGACCGCGGTGGAAGCTTTCTTT.